The present TCR beta chain was sequenced within a study of T cell responses to AZD1222 COVID-19 vaccine. TCRdb's table, derived via immunoSEQ multiplex PCR, lists solely in-frame clones and lacks some. In the table there are approximately 150,000 clones, just over 85% of which are singletons. This clonotype was obtained from an adult who received the AZD1222 COVID-19 vaccine. The input for sequencing was peripheral blood, taken 28 days after the second AZD1222 dose.

The CDR3 region is CASSPGTRQPQHF. The CDR3 region has the DNA TGTGCCAGCTCACCGGGGACCCGTCAGCCCCAGCATTTT. This chain uses TRBV18 with TRBJ1-5; D might be TRBD1 (5 bases). Trimming took 3 bases from V and 6 from J, leaving 9 bases between them. This CDR3 region has 13 residues. Germline V CDR1 and CDR2: KGHSH, LQKENI.